This T cell receptor beta chain originates from a study of T cells in Graves' hyperthyroidism and ophthalmopathy. A remark on this clonotype: At one boundary the junction diverges from the germline segment, which might be a read error.

Clinicians diagnosed patients from clinical symptoms, serum thyroxine and TRAb, thyroid ultrasound and orbital computed tomography. Germline CDR1 is SGHTA and CDR2 is FQGNSA. The CDR3 consists of 13 residues. The source material, RNA transcripts, was used to amplify TCR beta CDR3 regions. A set of HTBI primers served as the primers for a first-round RT-PCR of the TCR CDR3. One entry per CDR3 protein results from TCRdb running MiXCR on the multiplex PCR reads. The sample has 490,000 or so distinct CDR3 sequences, 15% to 20% seen once. The TCR comes from a woman aged 30 to 39 with Graves' ophthalmopathy. Sequencing was done on a sample of blood. The chain combines TRBV7-2 with TRBJ1-5; D gene ambiguous. Written as DNA, the CDR3 is TGTGCCGGCAGCCCCAGTGGTAATCAGCCCCAGCATTTT. Translating it yields CAGSPSGNQPQHF.